This TCR beta chain was identified in a study of T cell responses to AZD1222 COVID-19 vaccine. The study, taken as a whole, reports: Unmutated variant regions are reportedly targeted by nearly half of spike-specific TCRs. Mapped onto spike, vaccine-associated CD4 TCRs spanned it and were dominant at 160-218 and 743-854. Donors skewed white British and female; clonal diversity was possibly underestimated.

From germline, CDR1 is LGHDT and CDR2 YNNKEL (reference sequence). The CDR3 runs 13 residues. With 4 bases removed from V and 6 bases from J, the gap between germline ends came to 12 bases. Sequenced by immunoSEQ multiplex PCR; TCRdb stores in-frame clones only, minus some. The data hold 110,000 to 150,000 clones, with approximately 90% observed a single time. Whether given at about 4 or about 12 weeks, second doses were pooled. As to this clone: What it recognizes is unknown.

The sequence was collected from an adult who received the AZD1222 COVID-19 vaccine. The chain links TRBV3-1 (or the pseudogene TRBV3-2) to TRBJ1-2; no reliable D call. The source was peripheral blood, collected 28 days after the second AZD1222 dose. Written as DNA, the CDR3 is TGTGCCAGCAGCCTGGGTGAGGGTAATGGCTACACCTTC. It translates to CASSLGEGNGYTF.